The clone carrying this T cell receptor (beta chain) has more than one count but fewer than ten. The antigen remains undetermined. These data originate in a study of T cells after yellow fever vaccination. Study-wide results and caveats: A small proportion of clonotypes was detected in both the CD4 and CD8 compartments.

The CDR3 consists of 13 residues. Trimming shortened V by 4 bases and J by 4 bases, and 9 bases separated the two germline ends. The germline V gene has CDR1 SGHNT and CDR2 YYREEE (reference sequence). 5'RACE template switching generated TCR cDNA, adding a universal primer site and UMIs. TCRdb independently ran MiXCR on the 5' RACE reads; one entry per CDR3 protein. The table includes some 320,000 distinct CDR3 sequences, roughly 4% detected once. V usage is TRBV5-4 and J usage is TRBJ2-1; TRBD1 is a possible D gene (5 bases). This TCR came from a man aged 18 to 35 who received the YFV17D yellow fever vaccine. The sequences come from PBMCs, collected 5 days after the yellow fever booster vaccination. The CDR3 protein is CASSKDMYNEQFF. CDR3 DNA sequence: TGTGCCAGCAGCAAGGACATGTACAATGAGCAGTTCTTC.